This paragraph covers one TCR beta chain sequence. The antigen remains unidentified. One junction end does not reproduce the germline sequence, and a read error may be involved. The CDR3 contains 17 residues. From germline, CDR1 is DFQATT and CDR2 SNEGSKA (reference sequence). It was with a sample-barcoded 5' primer and a J-beta primer mix that a second PCR of roughly 7 to 12 cycles was run. TCRdb itself ran the 5' RACE reads through MiXCR, one entry per CDR3 protein. Among around 1,600,000 distinct CDR3 sequences, about 42% were seen once, and the ten largest hold around 4%. These data come from a study of blood T cells in healthy people across ages. Study results and caveats: Both higher diversity and more naive CD4+ cells marked long-lived donors when set against aged donors. Any conclusive comparison of naive versus antigen-experienced cells was prevented by using unsorted PBMCs. Researchers report that TCR beta diversity correlated strongly with naive T cell percentage.

This rearrangement joins TRBV20-1 to TRBJ2-2; TRBD1 might be the D (5 bases). The sequence derives from a woman aged 18-30 years in good health. Specimen: blood. CDR3 DNA: TGCAGTGCTAGAGATTCTTCACTCAGGGCGAACACCAGGGAGCTGTTTTTT. Protein: CSARDSSLRANTRELFF.